A single sample is the source of the 20 T cell receptor beta chains below, sequenced in a study of blood T cells in healthy people across ages. It was with a sample-barcoded 5' primer and a J-beta primer mix that a second PCR of about 6 to 12 cycles was run. TCRdb redid the calling of the 5' RACE reads with MiXCR, one entry per CDR3 protein. The repertoire holds a few hundred thousand distinct CDR3 sequences, with around 27% as singletons. These sequences were also reported in another study, on T cells of mothers and their children.

Specimen: blood. Receptor source: a boy aged 2 to 10 in good health.

The chain carries TRBV12-3 or TRBV12-4 and TRBJ2-7; TRBD1 is a possible D gene (6 bases). V gave up 3 bases and J gave up 2 bases, with 14 bases separating them. The CDR3 totals 15 residues. DNA of the CDR3: TGTGCCAGCAGTTTCCAGGGGATTGGAGCCTACGAGCAGTACTTC. It is translated as CASSFQGIGAYEQYF.

The J gene is TRBJ2-1, the V gene TRBV10-2; 9 bases line up with TRBD2. The germline V gene encodes CDR1 WSHSY and CDR2 SAAADI. The CDR3 spans 19 residues. V gave up 2 bases and J gave up 0 bases; unmatched junction bases: 11. CDR3 nucleotide sequence: TGCGCCAGCAGTGAGGGATCCTCTAGCGGGGCAAGCTCCTACAATGAGCAGTTCTTC. Amino acid sequence: CASSEGSSSGASSYNEQFF.

The rearrangement links TRBV29-1 to TRBJ2-1; D perhaps matches TRBD2 (6 bases). The CDR3 spans 13 residues. V was shortened by 5 bases and J by 10 bases, with 18 bases between the two germline ends. Germline assignment: CDR1 SQVTM and CDR2 ANQGSEA. CDR3 sequence (DNA): TGCAGCGTTAATAGTAGCGGCCCTCGGGAGCAGTTCTTC. Translation gives CSVNSSGPREQFF.

In its sample, this clonotype was seen a few times. The chain recombines TRBV3-1 with TRBJ2-1; 13 bases align to TRBD2. Germline-derived CDR1 and CDR2 are LGHDT and YNNKEL (reference sequence). The CDR3 runs to 20 residues. V lost 3 bases, J lost 1 base, and 12 bases stayed unmatched. The CDR3 sequence: CASSHYFPGLAGNSYNEQFF. CDR3 sequence (DNA): TGTGCCAGCAGCCATTACTTTCCGGGACTAGCGGGAAATTCCTACAATGAGCAGTTCTTC.

This clonotype was seen only a few times. The chain carries TRBV12-3 or TRBV12-4 and TRBJ1-2; D is possibly TRBD1 (6 bases). The V and J ends lost 5 bases and 6 bases respectively, with 13 bases between them. There are 13 residues in the CDR3. The CDR3 reads CASSRRGGNGYTF. CDR3 DNA: TGTGCCAGCAGTAGAAGAGGGGGAAATGGCTACACCTTC.

There are a few counts of this clonotype. The chain is built from TRBV7-9 and TRBJ2-5; unclear D gene. V lost 2 bases and J 2 bases, leaving 12 bases between the germline ends. Germline-derived CDR1 and CDR2 are SEHNR and FQNEAQ (reference sequence). The CDR3 runs 15 residues. The CDR3 spells CASSLNLGMQETQYF. The CDR3 coding sequence is TGTGCCAGCAGCTTAAATCTCGGAATGCAAGAGACCCAGTACTTC.

In this sample, this clonotype turned up a few times. This rearrangement joins TRBV5-6 to TRBJ2-5; 11 bases line up with TRBD1. The last part of the DNA fits TRBJ2-1 better; the J call may be wrong. The CDR3 totals 13 residues. Germline V gene lookup returns CDR1 SGHDT and CDR2 YYEEEE. The CDR3 region has the DNA TGTGCCAGCGGAGGACAGGGGGCAGGTGAGCAGTTCTTC. Translating gives CASGGQGAGEQFF.

Turning to this clonotype: This may be a read error: a much more frequent sequence differs by one nucleotide. The chain has TRBV3-1 and TRBJ2-5; D not certain. V was trimmed by 2 bases and J by 1 base, leaving 2 bases between them. Germline V gene lookup returns CDR1 LGHDT and CDR2 YNNKEL (reference sequence). The CDR3 covers 12 residues. CDR3 in amino acids: CASSQFQETQYF. CDR3 DNA sequence: TGTGCCAGCAGCCAATTCCAAGAGACCCAGTACTTC.

This clonotype was observed a few times. Germline is not matched at one junction end, which may reflect a read error. The chain carries TRBV7-3 and TRBJ2-3; 9 bases are shared with TRBD2. Looked up from germline, CDR1 is SGHTA and CDR2 is FQGTGA. The CDR3 is 15 residues long. CDR3 in DNA: TGTGCCAGCAGCCCGATGCGGGGGGGCACAGATACACAGTATTTT. Amino acids: CASSPMRGGTDTQYF.

This clonotype has only a few counts. The chain recombines TRBV4-3 with TRBJ1-2; D gene uncertain. This CDR3 has 16 amino acids. Per the germline V gene, CDR1 is LGHNA and CDR2 is YSLEER. The V and J ends lost 0 bases and 0 bases respectively, with 11 bases between them. The CDR3 sequence: CASSQDRGPANYGYTF. As DNA, the CDR3 is TGCGCCAGCAGCCAAGATCGCGGGCCCGCTAACTATGGCTACACCTTC.

This clonotype was seen a few times. This sequence joins TRBV12-3 or TRBV12-4 and TRBJ2-5, with D tentatively TRBD2 (5 bases). The J call is doubtful: the DNA matches TRBJ2-1 better. This CDR3 has 13 residues. CDR3 in amino acids: CASSPGPGNEQFF. Written as DNA, the CDR3 is TGTGCCAGCAGTCCCGGGCCGGGGAATGAGCAGTTCTTC.

The V gene is TRBV7-9, the J gene TRBJ2-7, with D possibly TRBD2 on 7 matching bases. CDR1 SEHNR and CDR2 FQNEAQ come from the germline V gene (reference sequence). The CDR3 is 13 residues long. V was pared by 7 bases and J by 6 bases, with 16 bases between. CDR3 residues: CASKRGGSPEQYF. CDR3 nucleotide sequence: TGTGCCAGCAAAAGGGGGGGCAGCCCCGAGCAGTACTTC.

This clonotype was seen a handful of times. The gene calls are TRBV6-6 and TRBJ2-2, with 8 bases matching TRBD2. The CDR3 contains 16 residues. Germline CDR1 reads MNHNY; CDR2 reads SVGAGI (reference sequence). J was trimmed by 2 bases and V by 6 bases; bases with no gene match: 8. CDR3 loop: CASSPTSGFNTGELFF. The DNA of the CDR3 is TGTGCCAGCAGCCCTACTAGCGGCTTTAACACCGGGGAGCTGTTTTTT.

The V gene is TRBV9, the J gene TRBJ1-2; tentatively, D is TRBD1 (6 bases). Per germline, CDR1 SGDLS and CDR2 YYNGEE. V gave up 4 bases and J gave up 4 bases, with 20 bases separating them. The CDR3 covers 16 residues. CDR3 protein: CASSSVGGRQFYGYTF. The CDR3 coding sequence is TGTGCCAGCAGCTCCGTGGGGGGCCGCCAGTTCTATGGCTACACCTTC.

The chain employs TRBV24-1 and TRBJ2-1; the match to TRBD1 covers 8 bases. The DNA end is a closer match to TRBJ2-5, so the J assignment may be wrong. The length of the CDR3 is 14 residues. Germline CDR1 is KGHDR and CDR2 is SFDVKD. In nucleotides, the CDR3 is TGTGCCACCAGTGAAGGACAGGGCGTGGAGACCCAGTACTTC. Residues: CATSEGQGVETQYF.

The chain joins TRBV7-8 to TRBJ2-1; D not resolved. The CDR3 runs to 12 residues. Trimming took off 5 bases at V and 8 bases at J, with 10 bases between the two ends. Germline CDR1 is SGHVS and CDR2 is FQNEAQ. The CDR3 region is CASSPRDDEQFF. CDR3 bases: TGTGCCAGCAGCCCTCGAGATGATGAGCAGTTCTTC.

This clonotype turned up a few times. The rearrangement uses TRBV7-9 and TRBJ2-2, with 8 bases lining up with TRBD2. The germline gives CDR1 SEHNR, CDR2 FQNEAQ (reference sequence). This CDR3 is 11 amino acids long. V trimming: 11 bases; J trimming: 7 bases; junction bases outside the gene matches: 3. Here the CDR3 DNA reads TGTGCCGGACTAGCTCTCGGGGAGCTGTTTTTT. Translation gives CAGLALGELFF. Full variable domain (outside the CDR3, taken from reference TRBV7-9 and TRBJ2-2): DTGVSQNPRHKITKRGQNVTFRCDPISEHNRLYWYRQTLGQGPEFLTYFQNEAQLEKSRLLSDRFSAERPKGSFSTLEIQRTEQGDSAMYLCAGLALGELFFGEGSRLTVL.

This clonotype was found a few times. The chain links TRBV7-9 to TRBJ2-5; TRBD2 aligns across 7 bases. The J call is in doubt because the DNA end fits TRBJ2-7 better. CDR3 length: 12 amino acids. Germline V lookup: CDR1 SEHNR, CDR2 FQNEAQ (reference sequence). The CDR3 nucleotides read TGTGCCAGCAGCGCGGGAGTCCACGAGCAGTACTTC. This sequence encodes CASSAGVHEQYF.

This clonotype was detected only a few times. The chain combines TRBV7-9 with TRBJ2-5; D may be TRBD2 (5 bases). The J call is uncertain, as TRBJ2-1 better fits the DNA end. The CDR3 has 16 residues. Germline V gene sequence: CDR1 SEHNR, CDR2 FQNEAQ (reference sequence). CDR3 in amino acids: CASSQRMVGSYNEQFF. The CDR3 nucleotides read TGTGCCAGCAGCCAGCGAATGGTGGGGAGTTACAATGAGCAGTTCTTC.

This clonotype was counted a few times. The chain carries TRBV13 and TRBJ2-5; no reliable D call. This CDR3 region has 12 residues. From germline, CDR1 is PRHDT and CDR2 FYEKMQ (reference sequence). V was trimmed by 5 bases and J by 4 bases, leaving 8 bases between them. The CDR3 coding sequence is TGTGCCAGCAGCCACCCCAGAGAGACCCAGTACTTC. Translating gives CASSHPRETQYF.